The clone carrying this T cell receptor beta chain occurred a few times. This specimen belongs to a study of blood T cell repertoires in COVID-19. Study in general: Researchers got acute and convalescent COVID-19 samples from the United States, Italy and Spain. Nucleic acid was either cDNA or gDNA, and it came from T cells, B-cell-depleted T cells, or PBMCs.

Under the authors' procedure: Amplified reference gene primers provided the basis for estimating nucleated cell counts. Assay: immunoSEQ multiplex PCR; the TCRdb copy retains only in-frame clones and omits some. Clone size and the V and J calls come from that table; the DNA yielded D and trimming. The sample has 65,000 to 75,000 clones, 75% to 85% seen once. The sequenced material came from peripheral blood. This sequence originates from a man older than 75 with acute or convalescent COVID-19.

Here the CDR3 DNA reads TGTGCCAGCAGCCAAGGGCGGCGGGCTGAAGCTTTCTTT. Protein: CASSQGRRAEAFF. The chain carries TRBV14 and TRBJ1-1, with D unresolved. CDR3 length: 13 residues. V was trimmed by 1 base and J by 6 bases, leaving 9 bases between them. Germline V CDR1 and CDR2: SGHDN, FVKESK.